This T cell receptor (beta chain) is from a study of CD8 T cells in Susac syndrome. Sequencing of TCR beta covered CD8+ and CD4+ T cells obtained from blood. Multiple sclerosis controls were treatment-naive patients with stable or active relapsing-remitting disease. Random hexamers were used to reverse transcribe the RNA input (roughly 0.5 to 1 ug). It was immunoSEQ multiplex PCR that amplified TCR beta CDR3 across 54 Vbeta and 13 Jbeta. TCRdb redid the calling of the immunoSEQ multiplex PCR reads with MiXCR, one entry per CDR3 protein. The data contain about 290,000 distinct CDR3 sequences, 75% to 90% of them seen just once; the ten biggest clones take up around 0.18%. V was shortened by 0 bases and J by 6 bases, with 7 bases between the two germline ends. Germline CDR1 reads SGHDT; CDR2 reads YYEEEE. The CDR3 length is 13 residues.

The chain uses TRBV5-6 and TRBJ2-4; D is perhaps TRBD2 (5 bases). The sample taken for sequencing was CD8+ T cells from PBMCs. The sequence came from a human donor with multiple sclerosis. The CDR3 sequence: CASSLVEGNIQYF. In DNA form, the CDR3 reads TGTGCCAGCAGCTTGGTTGAGGGAAACATTCAGTACTTC.